Each of the 18 T cell receptor beta chains below was sequenced from the same sample in a study of blood T cell repertoires in COVID-19 (dated by TCRdb to the early 2020s). Receptor libraries were prepared by the immunoSEQ multiplex PCR assay. Here the immuneACCESS table is served through TCRdb, limited to in-frame sequences with V and J called. Missing clones are a known gap in these copies; in checked studies unresolved V genes cover under half, and the rest lacks a known reason. This sample comprises about 63,000 clones, 80% to 90% of them detected only once. The ten largest clones represent 4.7% of the sample. Input material: peripheral blood. The origin of the receptors is a human donor in a cohort sampled during active COVID-19.

The sample holds a few counts of this clone. The chain joins TRBV5-1 to TRBJ2-3; D call uncertain. This CDR3 has 14 amino acids. The V end was cut by 6 bases, the J end by 0 bases, with 11 bases between. CDR1 SGHRS and CDR2 YFSETQ come from the germline V gene. This CDR3 reads CASKETTSTDTQYF. CDR3 nucleotide sequence: TGCGCCAGCAAGGAAACTACTAGCACAGATACGCAGTATTTT.

This clone was recorded once. The rearrangement links TRBV12-3 or TRBV12-4 to TRBJ1-4; D is ambiguous. Trimming pared 3 bases from V and 11 bases from J, leaving 13 bases between. CDR3 length: 13 residues. The CDR3 DNA reads as TGTGCCAGCAGTTTGGGTAGCACATGGAAACTGTTTTTT. Translation: CASSLGSTWKLFF.

The gene calls are TRBV5-1 and TRBJ1-5; tentative D call: TRBD1 (5 bases). Germline V gives CDR1 SGHRS, CDR2 YFSETQ. Trimming took off 2 bases at V and 5 bases at J, with 8 bases between the two ends. The CDR3 runs to 13 residues. The CDR3 region is CASSLGVDQPQHF. In DNA form, the CDR3 reads TGCGCCAGCAGCTTAGGGGTGGATCAGCCCCAGCATTTT.

The V and J genes are TRBV29-1 and TRBJ1-4, with D hard to call. The CDR3 contains 10 residues. V lost 5 bases to trimming and J lost 7 bases, with 5 bases between them. Per the germline V gene, CDR1 is SQVTM and CDR2 is ANQGSEA. The CDR3 sequence is CSVYGEKLFF. In nucleotides, the CDR3 is TGCAGCGTTTACGGTGAAAAACTGTTTTTT.

The rearrangement links TRBV29-1 to TRBJ1-2; TRBD1 matches at 8 bases. With V trimmed by 2 bases and J by 4 bases, 15 bases remained unmatched. Per the germline V gene, CDR1 is SQVTM and CDR2 is ANQGSEA. This CDR3 comprises 17 residues. The CDR3 is CSVESANRGVGAYGYTF. The CDR3 nucleotides read TGCAGCGTTGAATCTGCGAACAGGGGGGTCGGTGCCTATGGCTACACCTTC.

The chain carries TRBV19 and TRBJ1-5; D gene unclear. The ends were cut back, 3 bases at V and 3 bases at J, with 18 bases in the middle. There are 17 residues in the CDR3. Germline V lookup: CDR1 LNHDA, CDR2 SQIVND (reference sequence). The CDR3 nucleotides are TGTGCCAGTAGTATTATGTTGGGCGGCGGGAACAATCAGCCCCAGCATTTT. Amino acids: CASSIMLGGGNNQPQHF.

This rearrangement joins TRBV5-4 to TRBJ2-2; 12 bases fit TRBD2. V gave up 3 bases and J gave up 6 bases; unmatched junction bases: 12. The CDR3 runs to 18 residues. CDR1 SGHNT and CDR2 YYREEE come from the germline V gene (reference sequence). CDR3 sequence reads: CASSSRTSGTIRAGELFF. The CDR3 DNA is TGTGCCAGCAGCTCCAGGACTAGCGGGACAATAAGGGCCGGGGAGCTGTTTTTT.

This clone was recorded once. The V call is TRBV9, the J call TRBJ2-3, with TRBD1 as a possible D gene (5 bases). The CDR3 consists of 16 residues. Trimming cost V 0 bases and J 3 bases, with 14 bases left between them. The germline V gene has CDR1 SGDLS and CDR2 YYNGEE. CDR3 in DNA: TGTGCCAGCAGCGTAGTGTCAGGGATTGGAACAGATACGCAGTATTTT. Residues: CASSVVSGIGTDTQYF.

V and J are TRBV12-3 or TRBV12-4 and TRBJ2-1; D may be TRBD2 (6 bases). Trimming stripped 6 bases from V and 7 bases from J, with 13 bases between. The CDR3 extends over 13 amino acids. As DNA, the CDR3 is TGTGCCAGCAGGACAGACCGGGGGAATGAGCAGTTCTTC. As protein: CASRTDRGNEQFF.

The chain recombines TRBV5-1 with TRBJ2-3, with a weak D call TRBD2 (6 bases). The CDR3 runs to 14 residues. Deletions cut 4 bases from V and 2 bases from J, with 11 bases between. The germline gives CDR1 SGHRS, CDR2 YFSETQ. CDR3 sequence reads: CASSGDSPTDTQYF. The CDR3, as DNA: TGCGCCAGCAGCGGGGACTCCCCCACAGATACGCAGTATTTT.

The V and J genes are TRBV20-1 and TRBJ2-1, with TRBD2 matching over 8 bases. CDR3 size: 12 residues. Germline CDR1 is DFQATT and CDR2 is SNEGSKA (reference sequence). V lost 3 bases and J lost 9; bases outside the gene matches: 4. The CDR3 loop reads CSASPGGGEQFF. The DNA for the CDR3 is TGCAGTGCTAGTCCCGGGGGGGGTGAGCAGTTCTTC.

The chain links TRBV10-2 to TRBJ2-1; 10 bases map to TRBD2. Trimming cost V 2 bases and J 3 bases; bases outside gene matches: 4. This CDR3 has 16 residues. Germline V CDR1 and CDR2: WSHSY, SAAADI. This chain's CDR3 is CASSESGLADYNEQFF. The CDR3 DNA follows: TGCGCCAGCAGTGAGAGTGGACTAGCGGACTACAATGAGCAGTTCTTC.

J is TRBJ2-7 and V is TRBV7-9; D unclear. This CDR3 has 13 amino acids. V dropped 6 bases and J dropped 2 bases, with 11 bases sitting between them. CDR1 is SEHNR, CDR2 FQNEAQ, per germline (reference sequence). CDR3 loop: CASSLGYPYEQYF. CDR3 nucleotides: TGTGCCAGCAGTCTAGGATATCCCTACGAGCAGTACTTC.

The chain combines TRBV19 with TRBJ1-2, with D tentatively TRBD1 (6 bases). V lost 3 bases to trimming and J lost 2 bases, with 13 bases between them. CDR1 is LNHDA and CDR2 is SQIVND in the germline V gene (reference sequence). This CDR3 comprises 15 residues. The chain's CDR3 is CASSIDWGRNYGYTF. The CDR3 nucleotides are TGTGCCAGTAGTATCGATTGGGGGCGGAACTATGGCTACACCTTC.

The chain has TRBV6-6 and TRBJ1-4; D not certain. V was shortened by 6 bases and J by 4 bases, with 6 bases between the two germline ends. Germline assignment: CDR1 MNHNY and CDR2 SVGAGI (reference sequence). The CDR3 is 12 residues long. CDR3 sequence reads: CASRRVNEKLFF. Here the CDR3 DNA reads TGTGCCAGCAGGAGGGTTAATGAAAAACTGTTTTTT.

V gene TRBV11-2 combines with J gene TRBJ1-2; D uncertain. The germline V gene has CDR1 SGHAT and CDR2 FQNNGV. CDR3 length: 14 residues. Trimming took off 5 bases at V and 8 bases at J, with 18 bases between the two ends. Here the CDR3 reads CASSPSRNSRGYTF. CDR3 DNA: TGTGCCAGCAGCCCCTCCCGAAACTCCCGGGGCTACACCTTC.

The chain employs TRBV5-6 and TRBJ2-7, with 7 bases aligning to TRBD1. The CDR3 covers 14 residues. Per germline, CDR1 SGHDT and CDR2 YYEEEE. J gave up 2 bases and V 0 bases, and 2 bases lay outside the gene matches. CDR3 sequence: CASSLGGGTYEQYF. The CDR3 DNA reads TGTGCCAGCAGCTTGGGAGGGGGCACCTACGAGCAGTACTTC.

The rearrangement links TRBV28 to TRBJ2-1; 9 bases map to TRBD2. Germline V gene data show CDR1 as MDHEN and CDR2 as SYDVKM. The CDR3 totals 16 residues. Trimming removed 6 bases from V and 10 bases from J; junction bases left unmatched: 16. CDR3 DNA sequence: TGTGCCAGCAGCCCCGCCGGGACTAGCATTTCCAACGAGCAGTTCTTC. Protein: CASSPAGTSISNEQFF.